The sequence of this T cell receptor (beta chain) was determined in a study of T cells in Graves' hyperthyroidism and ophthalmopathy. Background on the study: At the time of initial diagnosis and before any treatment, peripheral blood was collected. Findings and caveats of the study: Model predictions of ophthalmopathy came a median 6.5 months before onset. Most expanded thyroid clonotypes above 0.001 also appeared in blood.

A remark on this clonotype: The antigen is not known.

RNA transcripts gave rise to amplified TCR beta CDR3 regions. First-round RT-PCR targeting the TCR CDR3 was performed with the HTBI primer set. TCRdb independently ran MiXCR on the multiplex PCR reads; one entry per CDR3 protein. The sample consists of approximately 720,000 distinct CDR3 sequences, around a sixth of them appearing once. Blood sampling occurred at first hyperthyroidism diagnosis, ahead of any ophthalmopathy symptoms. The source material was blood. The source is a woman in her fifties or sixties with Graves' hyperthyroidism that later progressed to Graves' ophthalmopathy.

CDR3 sequence reads: CASSFTAGSYEQYF. For the CDR3, the DNA is TGTGCCAGCAGTTTTACAGCGGGGTCCTACGAGCAGTACTTC. This sequence joins TRBV12-3 or TRBV12-4 and TRBJ2-7, with 7 bases that match TRBD2. The trim removed 3 bases at V and 1 base at J, leaving 3 bases unmatched. The CDR3 runs to 14 residues.